The 20 T cell receptor beta chains in this list originate from one sample, sequenced in a study of blood T cell repertoires in COVID-19. The repertoire was sequenced with immunoSEQ multiplex PCR; TCRdb's copy has only in-frame clones and lacks some. The table shows more than 95,000 clones, with about nine tenths occurring only once. The sequencing input was peripheral blood. The source of these receptors is a man aged 55 to 69 with acute or convalescent COVID-19.

This sequence joins TRBV7-9 and TRBJ1-2; D is unclear. V lost 1 base and J lost 2, with 11 bases in between. From germline, CDR1 is SEHNR and CDR2 FQNEAQ (reference sequence). The length of the CDR3 is 15 residues. The chain's CDR3 is CASSLGGGQNYGYTF. DNA for the CDR3: TGTGCCAGCAGCTTAGGAGGAGGGCAGAACTATGGCTACACCTTC.

V is TRBV27 and J is TRBJ1-5, with a tentative D call TRBD1 (6 bases). Trimming took off 0 bases at V and 1 base at J, with 13 bases between the two ends. Germline V gene lookup returns CDR1 MNHEY and CDR2 SMNVEV (reference sequence). The CDR3 runs 17 residues. CDR3 residues: CASSLSPWTASNQPQHF. In nucleotides, the CDR3 is TGTGCCAGCAGTTTATCCCCCTGGACAGCCAGCAATCAGCCCCAGCATTTT.

Written as DNA, the CDR3 is TGCGCCAGCAGCTACCAGGGGGATACCGGGGAGCTGTTTTTT. As protein: CASSYQGDTGELFF. V is TRBV5-1 and J is TRBJ2-2; 7 nucleotides agree with TRBD1. The ends lost 3 bases at V and 5 bases at J; junction bases unmatched: 4. The CDR3 is made up of 14 amino acids. Looked up from germline, CDR1 is SGHRS and CDR2 is YFSETQ.

This rearrangement joins TRBV7-2 to TRBJ1-2, with 11 bases identical to TRBD1. CDR3 size: 15 residues. The germline V gene has CDR1 SGHTA and CDR2 FQGNSA. V lost 5 bases to trimming and J lost 7 bases; unmatched junction nucleotides: 9. CDR3 in amino acids: CASSPGTGGIGGYTF. The CDR3 coding sequence is TGTGCCAGCAGCCCCGGGACAGGGGGAATTGGTGGCTACACCTTC.

The gene calls are TRBV7-2 and TRBJ2-2; possibly TRBD1 for D (6 bases). The CDR3 extends over 14 amino acids. From germline, CDR1 is SGHTA and CDR2 FQGNSA. Trimming removed 5 bases from V and 4 bases from J, with 11 bases in between. CDR3 region: CASSLRQVTGELFF. The CDR3 DNA reads TGTGCCAGCAGCCTCAGACAGGTCACCGGGGAGCTGTTTTTT.

The chain is built from TRBV5-4 and TRBJ2-1; a weak D match, TRBD2 (6 bases). V was clipped by 0 bases and J by 0 bases, with 10 bases between them. Germline V CDR1 and CDR2: SGHNT, YYREEE (reference sequence). The CDR3 loop spans 16 amino acids. CDR3 DNA sequence: TGTGCCAGCAGCTTGGAACCCGGGGGCTCCTACAATGAGCAGTTCTTC. The encoded protein is CASSLEPGGSYNEQFF. Full variable domain (remainder filled in from reference TRBV5-4 and TRBJ2-1): ETGVTQSPTHLIKTRGQQVTLRCSSQSGHNTVSWYQQALGQGPQFIFQYYREEENGRGNFPPRFSGLQFPNYSSELNVNALELDDSALYLCASSLEPGGSYNEQFFGPGTRLTVL.

J is TRBJ1-2 and V is TRBV7-9; unclear D gene. The CDR3 consists of 14 residues. Germline CDR1 reads SEHNR; CDR2 reads FQNEAQ (reference sequence). V was shortened by 4 bases and J by 1 base, with 10 bases between the two germline ends. The CDR3 coding sequence is TGTGCCAGCAGCTCACCTACAGATAACTATGGCTACACCTTC. Amino acids: CASSSPTDNYGYTF. The variable domain in full, completed from reference TRBV7-9 and TRBJ1-2, reads DTGVSQNPRHKITKRGQNVTFRCDPISEHNRLYWYRQTLGQGPEFLTYFQNEAQLEKSRLLSDRFSAERPKGSFSTLEIQRTEQGDSAMYLCASSSPTDNYGYTFGSGTRLTVV.

J is TRBJ1-1 and V is TRBV5-1, with 9 positions matching TRBD1. CDR1 SGHRS and CDR2 YFSETQ come from the germline V gene. The CDR3 consists of 17 residues. V trimming: 9 bases; J trimming: 3 bases; junction bases outside the gene matches: 18. The CDR3 DNA reads TGCGCCATCATCTCAGGGGACAGGGACTTCTTGGACACTGAAGCTTTCTTT. Protein: CAIISGDRDFLDTEAFF.

This chain joins TRBV11-3 and TRBJ2-2; 8 positions match TRBD1. Trimming removed 6 bases from V and 6 bases from J; junction bases left unmatched: 6. In germline, CDR1 is SGHNT, CDR2 YENEEA. The CDR3 is 14 residues long. As DNA, the CDR3 is TGTGCCAGCAGTCGTGGACAGGGCGCCGGGGAGCTGTTTTTT. Protein: CASSRGQGAGELFF.

The V gene is TRBV7-2, the J gene TRBJ1-2, with D unclear. Germline V gene data show CDR1 as SGHTA and CDR2 as FQGNSA. Trimming removed 1 base at V and 4 bases at J, with 13 bases between. The CDR3 has 15 residues. The CDR3 DNA follows: TGTGCCAGCAGCTTAGGTGGAGGCTCTTTCTATGGCTACACCTTC. Amino acids: CASSLGGGSFYGYTF.

The gene calls are TRBV5-1 and TRBJ1-5, with TRBD1 identical over 7 bases. This CDR3 region has 13 residues. Germline trimming cut 3 bases from V and 7 bases from J; bases unmatched to any gene: 4. CDR1 and CDR2 from the germline V gene are SGHRS and YFSETQ. The CDR3 loop is CASSWGTEQPQHF. Here the CDR3 DNA reads TGCGCCAGCAGCTGGGGGACAGAACAGCCCCAGCATTTT.

CDR3 sequence: CASSQDYRDPKGYTF. CDR3 nucleotide sequence: TGTGCCAGCAGCCAAGATTATCGGGATCCAAAAGGCTACACCTTC. The chain recombines TRBV14 with TRBJ1-2; D call uncertain. CDR1 is SGHDN and CDR2 is FVKESK in the germline V gene. V lost 0 bases and J 8 bases, leaving 16 bases between the germline ends. The CDR3 contains 15 residues.

The chain links TRBV12-3 or TRBV12-4 to TRBJ1-2, with 7 positions matching TRBD1. The J segment lost 2 bases and the V segment lost 5 bases, leaving 2 bases of the junction unmatched. The CDR3 has 13 amino acids. The CDR3 DNA reads TGTGCCAGCAGTCCGACAGGGAACTATGGCTACACCTTC. Translated: CASSPTGNYGYTF.

The chain is built from TRBV28 and TRBJ1-4, with D unresolved. Germline CDR1 and CDR2: MDHEN and SYDVKM. This CDR3 has 14 residues. The germline V and J ends were trimmed by 8 bases and 0 bases, with 10 bases remaining between them. CDR3 sequence (DNA): TGTGCCAGCGGCTTAAGTGCAACTAATGAAAAACTGTTTTTT. Encoded protein: CASGLSATNEKLFF.

The rearrangement joins TRBV19 to TRBJ2-6; the D is unclear. This CDR3 region has 17 residues. The germline V gene encodes CDR1 LNHDA and CDR2 SQIVND (reference sequence). Trimming stripped 5 bases from V and 0 bases from J, with 14 bases between. The CDR3 sequence is CASSPAAKTSGANVLTF. The CDR3 region has the DNA TGTGCCAGTAGTCCTGCCGCGAAAACCTCTGGGGCCAACGTCCTGACTTTC.

The CDR3 sequence is CASSPTSGLAKNIQYF. The CDR3 DNA follows: TGTGCCAGCAGTCCGACTAGCGGATTAGCCAAAAACATTCAGTACTTC. V gene TRBV5-4 combines with J gene TRBJ2-4; 9 bases are shared with TRBD2. Trimming cost V 5 bases and J 0 bases; bases outside gene matches: 6. Germline CDR1 and CDR2: SGHNT and YYREEE (reference sequence). The length of the CDR3 is 16 residues. The variable domain in full, with the rest retrieved from reference TRBV5-4 and TRBJ2-4, is ETGVTQSPTHLIKTRGQQVTLRCSSQSGHNTVSWYQQALGQGPQFIFQYYREEENGRGNFPPRFSGLQFPNYSSELNVNALELDDSALYLCASSPTSGLAKNIQYFGAGTRLSVL.

This rearrangement joins TRBV7-2 to TRBJ1-1; no firm D call. V was clipped by 2 bases and J by 4 bases, with 5 bases between them. The germline V gene encodes CDR1 SGHTA and CDR2 FQGNSA. The CDR3 is 12 residues long. The CDR3 region is CASSLYRTEAFF. The CDR3 DNA reads TGTGCCAGCAGCTTATATCGCACTGAAGCTTTCTTT.

V is TRBV5-8 and J is TRBJ1-1; possibly TRBD1 for D (6 bases). Germline values: CDR1 SGHTS, CDR2 YDEGEE. V shed 4 bases and J shed 3 bases, with 13 bases lying between them. The CDR3 is 14 amino acids. CDR3 in DNA: TGTGCCAGCAGCACAGGGTCTTGGTACACTGAAGCTTTCTTT. It specifies CASSTGSWYTEAFF. Looking up the rest from reference TRBV5-8 and TRBJ1-1 gives the full variable domain: EAGVTQSPTHLIKTRGQQATLRCSPISGHTSVYWYQQALGLGLQFLLWYDEGEERNRGNFPPRFSGRQFPNYSSELNVNALELEDSALYLCASSTGSWYTEAFFGQGTRLTVV.

The rearrangement links TRBV18 to TRBJ1-2; no reliable D call. CDR3 size: 15 residues. Germline-derived CDR1 and CDR2 are KGHSH and LQKENI. Trimming stripped 1 base from V and 3 bases from J, with 12 bases between. The CDR3 sequence: CASSPQAGGHYGYTF. The CDR3 nucleotides are TGTGCCAGCTCACCACAGGCAGGAGGGCACTATGGCTACACCTTC.

The gene calls are TRBV7-9 and TRBJ1-6; possible D gene TRBD1, 5 bases. In germline, CDR1 is SEHNR, CDR2 FQNEAQ (reference sequence). This CDR3 contains 14 residues. Between the trimmed V and J ends, which lost 3 bases and 10 bases, there was a span of 13 bases. This CDR3 reads CASSFGGGWSPLHF. CDR3 DNA sequence: TGTGCCAGCAGCTTCGGCGGGGGATGGTCACCCCTCCACTTT. The complete variable domain, with remaining parts taken from reference TRBV7-9 and TRBJ1-6, reads DTGVSQNPRHKITKRGQNVTFRCDPISEHNRLYWYRQTLGQGPEFLTYFQNEAQLEKSRLLSDRFSAERPKGSFSTLEIQRTEQGDSAMYLCASSFGGGWSPLHFGNGTRLTVT.